A selection of T cell receptor beta chains follows, all from one sample in a study of T cell responses to AZD1222 COVID-19 vaccine. Produced via immunoSEQ multiplex PCR; TCRdb's table is partial and in-frame only. Among some 130,000 clones, more than 85% were seen once, and the ten largest hold around 5.9%. The input for sequencing was peripheral blood, taken on day 0 of AZD1222 vaccination. The source is an adult in good health. The CDR3 runs from the conserved cysteine through the conserved F or W. Each record gives: clone size, V gene, J gene, CDR3 protein. Not every row has a clone size; where given, it reads once, few, many or a size class.

NA	TRBV24-1	TRBJ2-7	CATSDPTDPSYEQYF
NA	TRBV9	TRBJ2-1	CASSEGSGNYNEQFF
NA	TRBV5-1	TRBJ1-5	CASSLAGLSNQPQHF
few	TRBV25-1	TRBJ1-2	CASSDWISSSYGYTF
NA	TRBV6-2/TRBV6-3	TRBJ2-1	CASSYLGTYNEQFF
NA	TRBV6-5	TRBJ2-2	CASSLMTGASGELFF
NA	TRBV5-1	TRBJ2-1	CASSFSTGVGHYNEQFF
NA	TRBV7-2	TRBJ2-2	CASSLGGNTGELFF
NA	TRBV7-2	TRBJ1-5	CASSLIIGQPQHF
NA	TRBV29-1	TRBJ2-1	CSVAPALAGNPLYNEQFF
NA	TRBV6-5	TRBJ1-4	CASSYSGQGPNEKLFF
NA	TRBV19	TRBJ1-4	CASTLGQYNEKLFF
NA	TRBV4-2	TRBJ2-2	CASSQAGGDIGELFF
NA	TRBV9	TRBJ2-7	CASSASGRAKGEQYF
NA	TRBV9	TRBJ2-2	CASSTRTYGTGELFF
NA	TRBV27	TRBJ2-2	CASRRDREAGELFF
NA	TRBV5-5	TRBJ2-7	CASTQLTGTELYEQYF
NA	TRBV7-6	TRBJ2-3	CASSLLGTGPLDTQYF
NA	TRBV30	TRBJ2-7	CAGRSGAYEQYF
NA	TRBV28	TRBJ2-1	CASSLYREQFF
once	TRBV12-3/TRBV12-4	TRBJ1-5	CASSPGGDQPQHF
NA	TRBV5-1	TRBJ2-5	CASSLGGGQETQYF
NA	TRBV6-2/TRBV6-3	TRBJ1-2	CASSHKLGGVVYGYTF
once	TRBV7-2	TRBJ1-2	CASSLEFGQIEYGYTF
NA	TRBV15	TRBJ2-3	CATLGQDTDTQYF
NA	TRBV6-1	TRBJ1-3	CASSEFRRISGNTIYF
NA	TRBV7-2	TRBJ1-2	CASSYQTGGYGYTF
NA	TRBV7-9	TRBJ2-1	CASFRGRSSYNEQFF
once	TRBV7-3	TRBJ2-7	CASSPPRVEQYF
NA	TRBV7-2	TRBJ2-2	CASSFDTYTGELFF
once	TRBV5-5	TRBJ1-2	CASSPSLTGGIGFYGYTF
NA	TRBV7-2	TRBJ1-3	CASSLDSSLSSGNTIYF
NA	TRBV28	TRBJ1-2	CASSLKGGNYGYTF
NA	TRBV10-3	TRBJ1-1	CAISVQDGTEAFF
NA	TRBV9	TRBJ2-7	CASSVDSAREQYF
NA	TRBV5-4	TRBJ1-2	CASRPDRANYGYTF
NA	TRBV5-1	TRBJ2-3	CASSRRDPYTDTQYF
NA	TRBV12-2	TRBJ1-1	CASRWKRGDLNTEAFF
NA	TRBV12-5	TRBJ2-5	CASGFGKAETQYF
once	TRBV30	TRBJ1-2	CAWSVRGDGYTF
NA	TRBV20-1	TRBJ1-2	CSASMGQNYGYTF
NA	TRBV12-5	TRBJ1-3	CASGLGEPDAGNTIYF
NA	TRBV28	TRBJ1-2	CASSTVSLYGYTF
NA	TRBV24-1	TRBJ1-2	CATSDDSVRDGYTF
once	TRBV7-8	TRBJ1-2	CASSLDGYGYTF
NA	TRBV5-6	TRBJ2-5	CASSLSGSGTQYF
NA	TRBV11-2	TRBJ1-1	CASSPRDRLSKTEAFF
NA	TRBV27	TRBJ2-1	CASSFGLGVEQFF
NA	TRBV28	TRBJ1-2	CASRGTGGVYGYTF
NA	TRBV6-2/TRBV6-3	TRBJ2-1	CASSYYSGSYNEQFF
once	TRBV18	TRBJ1-5	CASSPNSGSPQHF
NA	TRBV27	TRBJ2-7	CASSKDRGPLYEQYF
once	TRBV4-1	TRBJ2-1	CASSPLLVGKNNEQFF
NA	TRBV28	TRBJ1-2	CASSLAAAYGYTF
NA	TRBV14	TRBJ1-4	CASSQPVAMGATNEKLFF
once	TRBV10-3	TRBJ1-1	CAISEGRNTEAFF
few	TRBV3-1/TRBV3-2	TRBJ2-7	CASSRGVLYEQYF